Listed below are T cell receptor beta chains from one sample, sequenced in a study of CD8+ T cells in alopecia areata. Assay: immunoSEQ multiplex PCR; the TCRdb copy retains only in-frame clones and omits some. The table records fewer than 150,000 clones, roughly 61% of them present only once. The sequenced sample was CD4+ T cells sorted from blood, obtained at week 0. These receptors were collected from a human donor with alopecia areata. Both conserved end residues are part of each CDR3. A D gene is named only where the DNA matches it firmly. The size entry is marked missing in some rows and otherwise reads once, few, many or a size class.

v_call	j_call	d_call	clone_size	cdr3_nt	cdr3_aa
TRBV5-4	TRBJ1-2	.	.	TGTGCCAGCAGCCCAGGGTCTGACTACGGAGGCTACACCTTC	CASSPGSDYGGYTF
TRBV27	TRBJ1-1	.	few	TGTGCCAGCAGTTCCCCCGGCAGTTACACTGAAGCTTTCTTT	CASSSPGSYTEAFF
TRBV9	TRBJ2-7	.	.	TGTGCCAGCAGCCCCCACCCCGGGAGCTCCTACGAGCAGTACTTC	CASSPHPGSSYEQYF
TRBV5-6	TRBJ1-1	.	once	TGTGCCAGCAGGTTCGGCGCTTCGGCTGAAGCTTTCTTT	CASRFGASAEAFF
TRBV7-2	TRBJ2-3	.	.	TGTGCCAGCAGCTTAGGACGGTACACAGATACGCAGTATTTT	CASSLGRYTDTQYF
TRBV11-1	TRBJ1-3	.	.	TGTGCCAGCAGCTTAGACGGGGCGCAAGGAAACACCATATATTTT	CASSLDGAQGNTIYF
TRBV2	TRBJ1-1	.	.	TGTGCCAGCAGTGAGGCCACCCAGGGGACTGAAGCTTTCTTT	CASSEATQGTEAFF
TRBV18	TRBJ2-5	.	few	TGTGCCAGCTCACCGACGACGGCCCCGGAGACCCAGTACTTC	CASSPTTAPETQYF
TRBV19	TRBJ2-6	TRBD1	.	TGTGCCAGTACGGACAGGGGTGGGGCCAACGTCCTGACTTTC	CASTDRGGANVLTF
TRBV9	TRBJ2-5	.	.	TGTGCCAGCAGCGCCCCGGACACTGGGGCGGAGACCCAGTACTTC	CASSAPDTGAETQYF
TRBV5-4	TRBJ2-6	.	once	TGTGCCAGCAGCCCGGTACCTGGGGCCAACGTCCTGACTTTC	CASSPVPGANVLTF
TRBV2	TRBJ2-5	.	.	TGTGCCAGCAGTGAACAGGGAAGAGAAGAGACCCAGTACTTC	CASSEQGREETQYF
TRBV18	TRBJ2-7	.	.	TGTGCCAGCTCACCACCGGCTAGCGCCTACGAGCAGTACTTC	CASSPPASAYEQYF
TRBV4-1	TRBJ2-7	TRBD1	few	TGCGCCAGCAGGCCGACAGGGGGCTCCTACGAGCAGTACTTC	CASRPTGGSYEQYF
TRBV7-3	TRBJ2-7	TRBD1	.	TGTGCCAGCAGCTTAGACAGGGGCTACGAGCAGTACTTC	CASSLDRGYEQYF
TRBV4-1	TRBJ2-2	.	.	TGCGCCAGCAGCCGGGCTAGGGATACCGGGGAGCTGTTTTTT	CASSRARDTGELFF
TRBV7-2	TRBJ1-2	TRBD1	.	TGTGCCAGCAGCTTAGGACAGGGAGACTATGGCTACACCTTC	CASSLGQGDYGYTF
TRBV7-2	TRBJ2-4	.	.	TGTGCCAGCAGCTTAGCGCAGGAAAACATTCAGTACTTC	CASSLAQENIQYF
TRBV6-5	TRBJ1-1	TRBD1	once	TGTGCCAGCAGTTACCGATTCGGGGACAGAGTAGGCCTCTTT	CASSYRFGDRVGLF
TRBV6-6	TRBJ1-1	TRBD1	.	TGTGCCAGCAAGGCGGGACAGGGGAGAACTTTCTTT	CASKAGQGRTFF
TRBV5-1	TRBJ2-7	TRBD1	.	TGCGCCAGCAGCTTCCGGGACAGCGGCTACGAGCAGTACTTC	CASSFRDSGYEQYF
TRBV5-1	TRBJ1-2	.	.	TGCGCCAGCAGCCCAGGAACCCGGACAGCCGAATGGGGCTACACCTTC	CASSPGTRTAEWGYTF
TRBV2	TRBJ2-2	.	.	TGTGCCAGCCGTGGGGGCCCAGGGAACACCGGGGAGCTGTTTTTT	CASRGGPGNTGELFF
TRBV5-1	TRBJ2-4	.	once	TGCGCCAGCAGCTTGAGGGGAGGGGGCGCCTCCAAAAACATTCAGTACTTC	CASSLRGGGASKNIQYF
TRBV5-1	TRBJ2-3	TRBD2	.	TGCGCCAGCAGCTTGCGGCTAGCGGGGGGCACAGATACGCAGTATTTT	CASSLRLAGGTDTQYF
TRBV7-2	TRBJ2-2	.	.	TGTGCCAGCAGCTTATCATCACGCTGGGCCGGGGAGCTGTTTTTT	CASSLSSRWAGELFF
TRBV30	TRBJ2-5	TRBD2	.	TGTGCCTACACCGGGACTAGCGGGAGTTTCCCAGAGACCCAGTACTTC	CAYTGTSGSFPETQYF
TRBV15	TRBJ1-2	.	.	TGTGCCACCAGCCCTAATGAGGTCCGGACGGATGGCTACACCTTC	CATSPNEVRTDGYTF
TRBV28	TRBJ2-7	TRBD1	.	TGTGCCAGCAGCCCACCGGGGCAGGGGGCGTCCTACGAGCAGTACTTC	CASSPPGQGASYEQYF
TRBV10-3	TRBJ2-5	TRBD2	few	TGTGCCATCAGTGATGGCGGGGGGCAAGAGACCCAGTACTTC	CAISDGGGQETQYF
TRBV19	TRBJ2-1	.	.	TGTGCCAGTAGTATGCGCCAAAGGGGCCTATTGACCTACAATGAGCAGTTCTTC	CASSMRQRGLLTYNEQFF
TRBV13	TRBJ2-1	TRBD2	few	TGTGCCAGCAGCTTAGATTTCCGGGGGGGCGCAGACAATGAGCAGTTCTTC	CASSLDFRGGADNEQFF
TRBV25-1	TRBJ2-3	TRBD1	few	TGTGCCAGCACCGACAGGGGCACAGATACGCAGTATTTT	CASTDRGTDTQYF
TRBV2	TRBJ2-7	TRBD2	.	TGTGCCAGCAGGACTAGCGGAGAGCACCCAGGGCCCAACTTC	CASRTSGEHPGPNF
TRBV12-5	TRBJ1-1	.	.	TGTGCTAGTGGTTTGGCATCAGGTGCTGAAGCTTTCTTT	CASGLASGAEAFF
TRBV4-3	TRBJ1-4	TRBD1	.	TGCGCCAGCAGCCGTACCCCGGGACAGGGGTATGAAAAACTGTTTTTT	CASSRTPGQGYEKLFF
TRBV4-3	TRBJ2-3	.	.	TGCGCCAGCAGCCAAGAGGGCACCACAGATACGCAGTATTTT	CASSQEGTTDTQYF
TRBV2	TRBJ1-2	.	.	TGTGCCAGCAGTCGCGGGGATGGCTACACCTTC	CASSRGDGYTF
TRBV7-9	TRBJ2-1	.	few	TGTGCCAGCAGCTTAACGTATGAAACAAAGCAGTTCTTC	CASSLTYETKQFF
TRBV7-3	TRBJ2-5	.	few	TGTGCCAGCAGCTTAACCCCAGCGGGAGAGACCCAGTACTTC	CASSLTPAGETQYF
TRBV6-5	TRBJ1-5	.	.	TGTGCCAGCAGTTTAAGGGGGATTAATCAGCCCCAGCATTTT	CASSLRGINQPQHF